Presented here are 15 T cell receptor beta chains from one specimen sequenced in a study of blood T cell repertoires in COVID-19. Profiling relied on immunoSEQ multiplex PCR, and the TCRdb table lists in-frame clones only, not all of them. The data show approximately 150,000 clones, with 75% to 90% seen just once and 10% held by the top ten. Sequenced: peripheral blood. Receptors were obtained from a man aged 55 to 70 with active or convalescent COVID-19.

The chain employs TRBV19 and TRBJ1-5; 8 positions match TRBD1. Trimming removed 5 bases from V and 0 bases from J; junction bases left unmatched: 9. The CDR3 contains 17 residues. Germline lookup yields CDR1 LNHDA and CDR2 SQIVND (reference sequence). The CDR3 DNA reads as TGTGCCAGTAGTCCGGGACAGGTTCTTTATAGCAATCAGCCCCAGCATTTT. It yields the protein CASSPGQVLYSNQPQHF.

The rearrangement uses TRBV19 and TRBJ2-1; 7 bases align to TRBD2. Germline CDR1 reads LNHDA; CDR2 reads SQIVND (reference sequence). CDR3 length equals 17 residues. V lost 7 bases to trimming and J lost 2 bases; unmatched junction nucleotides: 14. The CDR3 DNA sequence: TGTGCCAGTATCTCGGGTTGGGGGAGCGGGACCTACAATGAGCAGTTCTTC. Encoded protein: CASISGWGSGTYNEQFF.

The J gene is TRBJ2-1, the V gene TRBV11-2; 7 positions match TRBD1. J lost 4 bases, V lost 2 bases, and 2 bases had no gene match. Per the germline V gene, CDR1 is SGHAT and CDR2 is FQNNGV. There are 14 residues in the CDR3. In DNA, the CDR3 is TGTGCCAGCAGCTTAATGGACAGGTACAATGAGCAGTTCTTC. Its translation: CASSLMDRYNEQFF. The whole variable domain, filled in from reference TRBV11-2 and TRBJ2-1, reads EAGVAQSPRYKIIEKRQSVAFWCNPISGHATLYWYQQILGQGPKLLIQFQNNGVVDDSQLPKDRFSAERLKGVDSTLKIQPAKLEDSAVYLCASSLMDRYNEQFFGPGTRLTVL.

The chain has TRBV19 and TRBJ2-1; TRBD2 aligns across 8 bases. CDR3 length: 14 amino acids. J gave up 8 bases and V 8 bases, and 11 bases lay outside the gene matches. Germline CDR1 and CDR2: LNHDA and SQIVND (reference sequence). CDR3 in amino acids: CASGAGGSIHEQFF. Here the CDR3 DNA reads TGTGCCAGTGGGGCGGGAGGTTCCATTCATGAGCAGTTCTTC.

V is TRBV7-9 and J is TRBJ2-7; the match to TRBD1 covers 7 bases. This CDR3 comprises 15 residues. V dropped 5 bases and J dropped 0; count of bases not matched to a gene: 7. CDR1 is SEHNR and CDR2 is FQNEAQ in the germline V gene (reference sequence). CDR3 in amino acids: CASSGETGFSYEQYF. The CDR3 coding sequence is TGTGCCAGCAGCGGAGAGACAGGGTTCTCCTACGAGCAGTACTTC.

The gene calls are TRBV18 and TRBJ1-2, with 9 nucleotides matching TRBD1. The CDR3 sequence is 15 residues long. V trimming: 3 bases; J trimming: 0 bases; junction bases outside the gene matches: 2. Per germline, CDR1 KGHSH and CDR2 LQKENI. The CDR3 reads CASSPGTGTNYGYTF. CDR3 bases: TGTGCCAGCTCACCCGGGACAGGGACTAACTATGGCTACACCTTC.

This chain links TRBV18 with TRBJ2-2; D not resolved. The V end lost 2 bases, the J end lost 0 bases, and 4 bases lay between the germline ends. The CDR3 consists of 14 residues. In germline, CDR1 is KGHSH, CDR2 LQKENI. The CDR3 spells CASSPSANTGELFF. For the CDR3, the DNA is TGTGCCAGCTCACCATCGGCGAACACCGGGGAGCTGTTTTTT. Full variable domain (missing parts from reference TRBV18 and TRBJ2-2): NAGVMQNPRHLVRRRGQEARLRCSPMKGHSHVYWYRQLPEEGLKFMVYLQKENIIDESGMPKERFSAEFPKEGPSILRIQQVVRGDSAAYFCASSPSANTGELFFGEGSRLTVL.

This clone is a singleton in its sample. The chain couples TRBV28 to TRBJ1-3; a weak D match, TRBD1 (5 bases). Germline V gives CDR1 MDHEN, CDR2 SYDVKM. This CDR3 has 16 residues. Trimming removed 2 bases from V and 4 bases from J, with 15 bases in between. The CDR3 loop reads CASSLTVRELGNTIYF. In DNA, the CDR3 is TGTGCCAGCAGTTTAACGGTCAGGGAATTAGGAAACACCATATATTTT.

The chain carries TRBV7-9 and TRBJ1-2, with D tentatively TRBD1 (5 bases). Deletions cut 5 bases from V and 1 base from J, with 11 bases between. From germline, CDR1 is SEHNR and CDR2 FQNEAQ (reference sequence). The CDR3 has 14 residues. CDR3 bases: TGTGCCAGCAGCCTATCGGGGGGTAACTATGGCTACACCTTC. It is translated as CASSLSGGNYGYTF.

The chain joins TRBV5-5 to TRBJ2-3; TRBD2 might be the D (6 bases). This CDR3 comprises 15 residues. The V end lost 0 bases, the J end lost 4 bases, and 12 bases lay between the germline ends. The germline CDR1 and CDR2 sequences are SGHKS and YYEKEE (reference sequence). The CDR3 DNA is TGTGCCAGCAGCTTGGTGGGAGGAGGGGCAGATACGCAGTATTTT. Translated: CASSLVGGGADTQYF.

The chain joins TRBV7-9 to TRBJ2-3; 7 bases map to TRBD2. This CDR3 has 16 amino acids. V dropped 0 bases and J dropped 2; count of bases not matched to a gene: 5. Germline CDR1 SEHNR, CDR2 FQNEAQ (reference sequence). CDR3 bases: TGTGCCAGCAGCTTAGCCCTAGCGGCCCTCACAGATACGCAGTATTTT. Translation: CASSLALAALTDTQYF.

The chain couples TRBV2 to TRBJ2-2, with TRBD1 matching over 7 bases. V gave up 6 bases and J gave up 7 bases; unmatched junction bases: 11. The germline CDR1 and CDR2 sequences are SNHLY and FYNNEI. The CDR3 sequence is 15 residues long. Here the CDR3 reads CASRASGTVGGELFF. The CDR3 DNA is TGTGCCAGCAGGGCTTCGGGGACAGTAGGCGGGGAGCTGTTTTTT. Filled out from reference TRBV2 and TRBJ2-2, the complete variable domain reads EPEVTQTPSHQVTQMGQEVILRCVPISNHLYFYWYRQILGQKVEFLVSFYNNEISEKSEIFDDQFSVERPDGSNFTLKIRSTKLEDSAMYFCASRASGTVGGELFFGEGSRLTVL.

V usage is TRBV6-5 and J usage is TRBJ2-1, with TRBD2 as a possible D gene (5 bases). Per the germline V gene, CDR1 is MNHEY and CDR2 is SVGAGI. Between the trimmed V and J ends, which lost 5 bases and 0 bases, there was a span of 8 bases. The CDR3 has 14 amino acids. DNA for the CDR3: TGTGCCAGCAGTCAGCGGAGCTCCTACAATGAGCAGTTCTTC. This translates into CASSQRSSYNEQFF.

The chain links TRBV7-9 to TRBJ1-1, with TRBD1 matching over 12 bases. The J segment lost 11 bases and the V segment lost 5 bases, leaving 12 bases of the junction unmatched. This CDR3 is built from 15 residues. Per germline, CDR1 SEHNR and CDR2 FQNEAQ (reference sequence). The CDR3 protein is CASSLTTGTGGQAFF. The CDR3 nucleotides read TGTGCCAGCAGCCTAACAACCGGGACAGGGGGCCAGGCTTTCTTT.

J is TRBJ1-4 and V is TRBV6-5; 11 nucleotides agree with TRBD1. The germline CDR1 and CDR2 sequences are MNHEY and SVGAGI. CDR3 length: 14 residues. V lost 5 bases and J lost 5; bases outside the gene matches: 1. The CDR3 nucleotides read TGTGCCAGCAGTCGGACAGGGGGCAATGAAAAACTGTTTTTT. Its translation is CASSRTGGNEKLFF.